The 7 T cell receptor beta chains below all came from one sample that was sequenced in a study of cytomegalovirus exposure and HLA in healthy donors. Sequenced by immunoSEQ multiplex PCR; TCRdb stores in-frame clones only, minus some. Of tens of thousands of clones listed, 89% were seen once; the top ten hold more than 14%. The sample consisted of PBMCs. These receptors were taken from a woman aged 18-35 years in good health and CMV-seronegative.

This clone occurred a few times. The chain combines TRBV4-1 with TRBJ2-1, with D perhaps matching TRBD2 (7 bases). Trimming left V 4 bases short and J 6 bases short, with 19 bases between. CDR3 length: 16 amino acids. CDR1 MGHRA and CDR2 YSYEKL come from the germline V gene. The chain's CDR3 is CASSPLVGGDGNEQFF. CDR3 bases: TGCGCCAGCAGCCCCCTAGTAGGGGGGGACGGCAATGAGCAGTTCTTC.

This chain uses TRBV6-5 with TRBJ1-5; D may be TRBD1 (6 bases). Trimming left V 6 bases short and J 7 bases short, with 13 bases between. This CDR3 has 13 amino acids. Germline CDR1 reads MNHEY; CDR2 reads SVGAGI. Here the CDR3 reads CASRLQGDQPQHF. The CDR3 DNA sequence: TGTGCCAGCAGGCTACAGGGCGACCAGCCCCAGCATTTT.

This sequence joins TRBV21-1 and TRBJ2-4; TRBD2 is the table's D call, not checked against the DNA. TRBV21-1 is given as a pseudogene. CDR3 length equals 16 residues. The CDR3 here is CASSGRGVTAKNIQYF. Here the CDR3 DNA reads TGTGCCAGCAGCGGACGGGGGGTCACAGCCAAAAACATTCAGTACTTC.

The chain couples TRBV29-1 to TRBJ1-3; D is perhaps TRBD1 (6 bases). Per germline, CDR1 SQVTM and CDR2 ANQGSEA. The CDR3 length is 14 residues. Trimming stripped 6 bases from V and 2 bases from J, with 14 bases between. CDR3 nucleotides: TGCAGCGTCGTTCTGGGGGCTGCTGGAAACACCATATATTTT. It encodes CSVVLGAAGNTIYF.

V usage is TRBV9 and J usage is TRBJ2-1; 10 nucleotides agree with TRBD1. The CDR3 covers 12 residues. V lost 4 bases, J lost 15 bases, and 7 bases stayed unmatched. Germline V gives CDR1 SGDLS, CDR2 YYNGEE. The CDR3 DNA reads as TGTGCCAGCAGCTACCCGGGACAGGGGTTGTTCTTC. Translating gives CASSYPGQGLFF.

The CDR3 sequence is CASSLEQGTYEQYF. CDR3 in DNA: TGTGCCAGCAGCTTAGAACAGGGGACCTACGAGCAGTACTTC. V and J are TRBV7-6 and TRBJ2-7, with 7 positions matching TRBD1. Trimming took 1 base from V and 2 from J; bases not matched to a gene: 2. CDR3 length equals 14 residues. Germline CDR1 reads SGHVS; CDR2 reads FNYEAQ.

The CDR3 DNA follows: TGTGCCAGCAAAGTAACAGGGAACACCGGGGAGCTGTTTTTT. Its protein product is CASKVTGNTGELFF. This chain joins TRBV6-5 and TRBJ2-2, with a tentative D call TRBD1 (5 bases). CDR1 is MNHEY, CDR2 SVGAGI, per germline. The CDR3 totals 14 residues. The V end lost 7 bases, the J end lost 1 base, and 10 bases lay between the germline ends.